Included here is one TCR beta chain sequence, with context. What it binds is not known. The entry originates in a study of T cell responses to AZD1222 COVID-19 vaccine. V gave up 5 bases and J gave up 1 base; unmatched junction bases: 3. Germline CDR1 reads MNHNY; CDR2 reads SVGAGI (reference sequence). The CDR3 contains 14 residues. This table comes from immunoSEQ multiplex PCR, and its TCRdb copy is limited to in-frame clones, with some not included. The data show about 120,000 clones, roughly 88% seen once. Points from the study as a whole: A mostly white British donor set with more females was recruited, and clonal diversity was possibly underestimated. At study baseline, merely over 5 AZD1222 recipients were seropositive.

Sequenced material: peripheral blood, taken on day 0 of AZD1222 vaccination. The gene calls are TRBV6-6 and TRBJ1-1, with TRBD1 matching over 8 bases. This receptor was taken from an adult in good health. The CDR3 sequence is CASSVGQGNTEAFF. As DNA, the CDR3 is TGTGCCAGCAGTGTTGGACAGGGGAACACTGAAGCTTTCTTT.